This T cell receptor beta chain was profiled in a study of T cell repertoires in cytomegalovirus infection. TCRdb ran MiXCR on the reads and lists one entry per CDR3 protein. This sample yields roughly 230,000 distinct CDR3 sequences, of which approximately 22% are seen a single time; about 20% belongs to the top ten. The trim removed 4 bases at V and 6 bases at J, leaving 13 bases unmatched. The CDR3 totals 16 residues. The germline V gene has CDR1 SGHAT and CDR2 FQNNGV. V gene TRBV11-2 combines with J gene TRBJ2-3, with TRBD2 identical over 7 bases. The TCR sequence derives from a human donor in good health (CMV status not recorded). Some clones in this sample may be carry-over from other donors' samples. Material: CD8+ T cells from PBMCs. The CDR3 nucleotides read TGTGCCAGCAGCTCCGGGGGGTCTCCCCACGGTGATACGCAGTATTTT. Amino acid sequence: CASSSGGSPHGDTQYF.